These T cell receptor beta chains were read from a single sample in a study of blood T cell repertoires in COVID-19. Sequencing used immunoSEQ multiplex PCR; TCRdb keeps in-frame clones, though not all of them. The sample records 270,000 or so clones, roughly 89% being singletons. Sequencing input: peripheral blood. The receptor set was obtained from a middle-aged woman who had recovered from COVID-19. Each CDR3 is given with its conserved first and last residue. The D gene is left open where the match is weak. The size of a clone is reported for some rows only, either as once, few or many, or as a class for expanded clones.

v_gene,d_gene,abundance,j_gene,CDR3nt,CDR3aa
TRBV2,TRBD1,NA,TRBJ1-5,TGTGCCAGCATCATGATAGGTAACACGAGGGGTAACACGGACAGGAACAAGCCCCAGCATTTT,CASIMIGNTRGNTDRNKPQHF
TRBV7-9,NA,NA,TRBJ2-6,TGTGCCAGCAGTCCCCCCTCGGGGGCCAACGTCCTGACTTTC,CASSPPSGANVLTF
TRBV5-1,TRBD2,NA,TRBJ2-1,TGCGCCAGCAGCTTGCAGACTAGCGGGAGTAATGAGCAGTTCTTC,CASSLQTSGSNEQFF
TRBV5-4,TRBD2,NA,TRBJ2-1,TGTGCCAGCAGCTTCGGGACTAGCGGTAACAATGAGCAGTTCTTC,CASSFGTSGNNEQFF
TRBV18,TRBD1,NA,TRBJ2-7,TGTGCCAGCTCACCTTTGGACAGGGGGACCTACGAGCAGTACTTC,CASSPLDRGTYEQYF
TRBV11-3,TRBD2,NA,TRBJ2-6,TGTGCCAGCAGCGCGGGGGCTGGGGCCAACGTCCTGACTTTC,CASSAGAGANVLTF
TRBV5-5,NA,NA,TRBJ2-1,TGTGCCAGCAGCCGTGGAGGAGGGGATGAGCAGTTCTTC,CASSRGGGDEQFF
TRBV27,NA,NA,TRBJ2-2,TGTGCCAGCAGTTACGACAACCCGGGGACCGGGGAGCTGTTTTTT,CASSYDNPGTGELFF
TRBV28,NA,NA,TRBJ2-7,TGTGCCAGCAGTCTAACCGGGACTGGCTTCGAGCAGTACTTC,CASSLTGTGFEQYF
TRBV7-9,TRBD2,NA,TRBJ2-2,TGTGCCAGCAGCTCATCGGGACTAGCGGGGAATCATGGCGGGGAGCTGTTTTTT,CASSSSGLAGNHGGELFF
TRBV7-9,NA,NA,TRBJ2-3,TGTGCCAGCAGCTTCGCACTAGGAAATACGCAGTATTTT,CASSFALGNTQYF
TRBV2,TRBD2,NA,TRBJ2-2,TGTGCCAGCAGTCCCCGGACTAGCGGGTTGGGGGAGCTGTTTTTT,CASSPRTSGLGELFF
TRBV11-2,NA,NA,TRBJ2-2,TGTGCCAGCAGCTTATCGTCTAACGTTCTCGGGGAGCTGTTTTTT,CASSLSSNVLGELFF
TRBV4-3,NA,NA,TRBJ2-2,TGCGCCAGCAGCCATGACAGGAGGTTCACCGGGGAGCTGTTTTTT,CASSHDRRFTGELFF
TRBV6-2/TRBV6-3,TRBD2,NA,TRBJ2-5,TGTGCCAGCAGCCCACTAGCGATATTGGGTGAAGAGACCCAGTACTTC,CASSPLAILGEETQYF
TRBV28,NA,NA,TRBJ2-7,TGTGCCACAACCGCGGGTACTCCCTACGAGCAGTACTTC,CATTAGTPYEQYF
TRBV4-2,NA,NA,TRBJ1-4,TGTGCCAGCAGCCAAGATGTCGCGGGGGGGGGAGGTGAAAAACTGTTTTTT,CASSQDVAGGGGEKLFF
TRBV30,NA,NA,TRBJ2-2,TGTGCCTGGAGTAAACAGGGTACCGGGGAGCTGTTTTTT,CAWSKQGTGELFF
TRBV19,NA,NA,TRBJ2-3,TGTGCCAGTAGTCTCCCAGGGGGCACAGATACGCAGTATTTT,CASSLPGGTDTQYF
TRBV3-1/TRBV3-2,NA,NA,TRBJ1-2,TGTGCCAGCAGCCAAGTGGGAGGGACGGGTGGCTACACCTTC,CASSQVGGTGGYTF
TRBV5-6,TRBD1,NA,TRBJ1-1,TGTGCCAGCAGCTTATTACAGGGGGGGACTGAAGCTTTCTTT,CASSLLQGGTEAFF
TRBV4-3,NA,NA,TRBJ2-3,TGCGCCAGCAGCCAAGGGCGGGGCGGTTTCGGCTTAGATACGCAGTATTTT,CASSQGRGGFGLDTQYF
TRBV6-5,NA,NA,TRBJ1-5,TGTGCCAGCAGAGGGGGTTACAATCAGCCCCAGCATTTT,CASRGGYNQPQHF
TRBV5-1,NA,NA,TRBJ2-1,TGCGCCAGCAGCTTGGGCGGACTGGGCTACAATGAGCAGTTCTTC,CASSLGGLGYNEQFF
TRBV27,NA,NA,TRBJ1-2,TGTGCCAGCAGTTTGGGGGGGGACTATGGCTACACCTTC,CASSLGGDYGYTF
TRBV27,NA,NA,TRBJ2-7,TGTGCCAGCAGTTTCGATGCGGTTAGTGGGAGATACGAGCAGTACTTC,CASSFDAVSGRYEQYF
TRBV28,TRBD1,NA,TRBJ1-1,TGTGCCAGCAGTTTATCGGGACAGGGAACCGAAGCTTTCTTT,CASSLSGQGTEAFF
TRBV4-3,TRBD1,NA,TRBJ1-6,TGCGCCAGCAGCCATGACAGGGGGCCTAATTCACCCCTCCACTTT,CASSHDRGPNSPLHF
TRBV6-4,NA,NA,TRBJ1-2,TGTGCCAGCAGTTCCACGACGGGTGGCTACACCTTC,CASSSTTGGYTF
TRBV19,TRBD1,NA,TRBJ1-6,TGTGCCAGTAGTCGACAGGGGAGCGATTCACCCCTCCACTTT,CASSRQGSDSPLHF
TRBV10-1,TRBD1,once,TRBJ2-3,TGCGCCAGCAGGGACAGGGAACCCCTTAGTCGCACAGATACGCAGTATTTT,CASRDREPLSRTDTQYF
TRBV4-1,NA,NA,TRBJ2-3,TGCGCCAGCAGCCAGTTACTCCGCAGGTCCCACACAGATACGCAGTATTTT,CASSQLLRRSHTDTQYF
TRBV7-9,TRBD2,NA,TRBJ2-3,TGTGCCAGCAGCTTAGGGGTCGGGGGGACTACCCTCACAGATACGCAGTATTTT,CASSLGVGGTTLTDTQYF
TRBV19,NA,NA,TRBJ1-3,TGTGCCAGTAGTACCCAGGGCTCTGGAAACACCATATATTTT,CASSTQGSGNTIYF
TRBV6-5,NA,NA,TRBJ2-3,TGTGCCAGCAGGACGTTAAGGGGTCCCACAGATACGCAGTATTTT,CASRTLRGPTDTQYF
TRBV4-2,TRBD1,few,TRBJ1-2,TGTGCCAGCAGCCCCCCGAGGACAGGGGAGCGCTACACCTTC,CASSPPRTGERYTF
TRBV5-8,TRBD2,few,TRBJ2-3,TGTGCCAGCAGCGGACTAGCGGGAGGGCCAGAAACGCAGTATTTT,CASSGLAGGPETQYF
TRBV18,TRBD1,NA,TRBJ1-2,TGTGCCAGCTCACAGGGGGACAGCAACTATGGCTACACCTTC,CASSQGDSNYGYTF
TRBV30,TRBD1,NA,TRBJ1-1,TGTGCCTGGGCCACAGGGGGGCTAGGTTGGGGCACTGAAGCTTTCTTT,CAWATGGLGWGTEAFF
TRBV5-1,NA,NA,TRBJ2-2,TGCGCCACCTCGGAGGGTCCCGGGGAGCTGTTTTTT,CATSEGPGELFF
TRBV6-2/TRBV6-3,TRBD2,once,TRBJ2-1,TGTGCCAGCAGTTACACAGGCCCCGGACTAGCGGGAGGGTACGATGAGCAGTTCTTC,CASSYTGPGLAGGYDEQFF
TRBV6-5,TRBD2,NA,TRBJ2-1,TGTGCCAGCCGCTCGGGACTAGCCTACAATGAGCAGTTCTTC,CASRSGLAYNEQFF
TRBV7-9,NA,NA,TRBJ2-1,TGTGCCAGCAGCTTTCAGGGGTCTCCCTACAATGAGCAGTTCTTC,CASSFQGSPYNEQFF